The next 24 T cell receptor beta chains were all read from a single sample in a study of cytomegalovirus exposure and HLA in healthy donors. It was with 60 Vbeta and 13 Jbeta primers that the PCR ran. Produced via immunoSEQ multiplex PCR; TCRdb's table is partial and in-frame only. Counted here are about 85,000 clones, about four fifths occurring once; the ten biggest clones make up about 32%. The sample consisted of PBMCs. These receptors all stem from a man aged 45-65 years in good health and CMV-seropositive.

The CDR3 bases are TGTGCCAGCAGTTTATGGGGGACAGAACCATACGAGCAGTACTTC. The encoded protein is CASSLWGTEPYEQYF. V usage is TRBV27 and J usage is TRBJ2-7; 7 bases are a match to TRBD1. This CDR3 spans 15 amino acids. The trim removed 1 base at V and 4 bases at J, leaving 7 bases unmatched. The germline V gene has CDR1 MNHEY and CDR2 SMNVEV (reference sequence).

The gene calls are TRBV2 and TRBJ2-3; 8 positions match TRBD1. In germline, CDR1 is SNHLY, CDR2 FYNNEI. The CDR3 runs 12 residues. V trimming: 7 bases; J trimming: 4 bases; junction bases outside the gene matches: 1. The CDR3 DNA reads TGTGCCAGCATCAGGGGGCCAGATACGCAGTATTTT. This codes for CASIRGPDTQYF. Full variable domain (outside the CDR3, taken from reference TRBV2 and TRBJ2-3): EPEVTQTPSHQVTQMGQEVILRCVPISNHLYFYWYRQILGQKVEFLVSFYNNEISEKSEIFDDQFSVERPDGSNFTLKIRSTKLEDSAMYFCASIRGPDTQYFGPGTRLTVL.

The rearrangement joins TRBV5-1 to TRBJ2-1; 11 bases agree with TRBD2. This CDR3 has 14 amino acids. J was trimmed by 9 bases and V by 2 bases; bases with no gene match: 4. CDR1 SGHRS and CDR2 YFSETQ come from the germline V gene. CDR3 sequence: CASSFSLAGGEQFF. The CDR3 DNA sequence: TGCGCCAGCAGCTTTTCCCTAGCGGGAGGTGAGCAGTTCTTC. Full variable domain (outside the CDR3, taken from reference TRBV5-1 and TRBJ2-1): KAGVTQTPRYLIKTRGQQVTLSCSPISGHRSVSWYQQTPGQGLQFLFEYFSETQRNKGNFPGRFSGRQFSNSRSEMNVSTLELGDSALYLCASSFSLAGGEQFFGPGTRLTVL.

Concerning this clone: A read error may account for a junction end that differs from germline. The rearrangement uses TRBV7-6 and TRBJ2-7; D possibly corresponds to TRBD1 (6 bases). Germline CDR1 reads SGHVS; CDR2 reads FNYEAQ. This CDR3 has 16 amino acids. This CDR3 is CSSSLLNRESSYEQYF. As DNA, the CDR3 is TGTTCCAGCAGCTTATTGAACAGGGAGAGCTCCTACGAGCAGTACTTC.

This chain connects TRBV7-2 to TRBJ2-7; D remains ambiguous. The CDR3 length is 13 residues. Germline CDR1 SGHTA, CDR2 FQGNSA. V lost 5 bases, J lost 5 bases, and 13 bases lay in between. The CDR3 spells CASSPSRDHEQYF. CDR3 bases: TGTGCCAGCAGCCCGAGTCGAGATCACGAGCAGTACTTC.

The chain recombines TRBV7-2 with TRBJ2-5; 14 nucleotides match TRBD2. The CDR3 consists of 17 residues. The J segment lost 3 bases and the V segment lost 3 bases, leaving 6 bases of the junction unmatched. Germline V lookup: CDR1 SGHTA, CDR2 FQGNSA. In DNA, the CDR3 is TGTGCCAGCAGCTTGGGGATGACTAGCGGGAGGGAAGAGACCCAGTACTTC. This translates into CASSLGMTSGREETQYF.

The chain recombines TRBV10-3 with TRBJ2-1; TRBD2 matches at 10 bases. The CDR3 is 14 residues long. The V gene end was trimmed by 3 bases and the J gene end by 6 bases; junction bases not matched to a gene: 2. The germline V gene has CDR1 ENHRY and CDR2 SYGVKD. CDR3 in DNA: TGTGCCATCAGTGATAAGCGGGAGGGCAATGAGCAGTTCTTC. It codes for CAISDKREGNEQFF.

This chain connects TRBV6-1 to TRBJ2-7, with D unresolved. CDR1 MNHNS and CDR2 SASEGT come from the germline V gene. Between the trimmed V and J ends, which lost 0 bases and 10 bases, there was a span of 13 bases. This CDR3 has 13 residues. CDR3 sequence: CASSEAGPYRQYF. CDR3 DNA: TGTGCCAGCAGTGAAGCGGGCCCATACAGACAGTACTTC.

V gene TRBV30 combines with J gene TRBJ2-1; 10 bases agree with TRBD2. The ends lost 3 bases at V and 8 bases at J; junction bases unmatched: 10. The V gene's germline CDR1 is GTSNPN and CDR2 SVGIG (reference sequence). The CDR3 is 15 amino acids. CDR3 DNA sequence: TGTGCCTGGAGCATGCTAGCGGGAGAATATGATGAGCAGTTCTTC. It yields the protein CAWSMLAGEYDEQFF.

The rearrangement joins TRBV11-1 to TRBJ2-2, with TRBD2 matching over 7 bases. The J segment lost 6 bases and the V segment lost 4 bases, leaving 8 bases of the junction unmatched. CDR3 length equals 15 residues. Germline lookup yields CDR1 SGHAT and CDR2 FQDESV (reference sequence). The CDR3 DNA reads TGTGCCAGCAGCTCCGGGGAGGGGTTCTCCGGGGAGCTGTTTTTT. It translates to CASSSGEGFSGELFF.

Points on this clone: At one of its ends the junction is not consistent with the germline gene, which may arise from a read error. The rearrangement links TRBV7-9 to TRBJ2-7; 12 bases match TRBD2. CDR1 SEHNR and CDR2 FQNEAQ come from the germline V gene (reference sequence). CDR3 length: 15 residues. CDR3 coding DNA: TGTTCCAGCAGCCCCGGACTAGCGGGAACCTACGAGCAGTACTTC. This codes for CSSSPGLAGTYEQYF.

In its sample, this clone was seen once. The rearrangement links TRBV19 to TRBJ1-1, with D unresolved. Germline V gives CDR1 LNHDA, CDR2 SQIVND (reference sequence). Trimming took off 1 base at V and 6 bases at J, with 3 bases between the two ends. The CDR3 consists of 11 residues. The CDR3 bases are TGTGCCAGTAGTATAGGGCCTGAAGCTTTCTTT. This sequence encodes CASSIGPEAFF.

The chain combines TRBV11-3 with TRBJ2-2; no clear D. Germline V gene data show CDR1 as SGHNT and CDR2 as YENEEA. The CDR3 has 14 amino acids. Trimming shortened V by 4 bases and J by 3 bases, and 9 bases separated the two germline ends. The CDR3 bases are TGTGCCAGCAGCTCTACTACTTACACCGGGGAGCTGTTTTTT. Its translation is CASSSTTYTGELFF.

The V gene is TRBV4-3, the J gene TRBJ1-2, with D perhaps matching TRBD1 (5 bases). Germline V gene sequence: CDR1 LGHNA, CDR2 YSLEER. There are 14 residues in the CDR3. The V end was cut by 0 bases, the J end by 6 bases, with 11 bases between. The chain's CDR3 is CASSQDRGANGYTF. As DNA, the CDR3 is TGCGCCAGCAGCCAAGATCGTGGGGCTAATGGCTACACCTTC.

The chain carries TRBV4-1 and TRBJ2-2, with TRBD1 identical over 7 bases. The V and J ends lost 6 bases and 4 bases, in that order; junction bases with no gene match: 8. From germline, CDR1 is MGHRA and CDR2 YSYEKL. This CDR3 region has 15 residues. CDR3 protein: CASSHINRGTGELFF. CDR3 sequence (DNA): TGCGCCAGCAGTCATATCAACAGGGGCACCGGGGAGCTGTTTTTT.

The chain couples TRBV25-1 to TRBJ1-2; 8 bases agree with TRBD1. The CDR3 has 14 amino acids. The germline gives CDR1 MGHDK, CDR2 SYGVNS. V was pared by 4 bases and J by 5 bases, with 6 bases of the junction left unmatched. CDR3 DNA: TGTGCCAGCAGTGCCCCGGGACAGGAGTATGGCTACACCTTC. This gives the protein CASSAPGQEYGYTF.

The chain employs TRBV2 and TRBJ2-1, with 10 bases matching TRBD2. The CDR3 is 15 amino acids. With 6 bases clipped from V and 2 bases from J, the junction kept 4 bases outside the gene matches. In germline, CDR1 is SNHLY, CDR2 FYNNEI. The CDR3, as DNA: TGTGCCAGCAGGTTAGCGGGAGGAACCTACAATGAGCAGTTCTTC. This gives the protein CASRLAGGTYNEQFF.

The chain uses TRBV4-3 and TRBJ1-2, with TRBD1 identical over 7 bases. The V gene's germline CDR1 is LGHNA and CDR2 YSLEER. CDR3 length: 15 amino acids. The V gene end was trimmed by 0 bases and the J gene end by 3 bases; junction bases not matched to a gene: 4. The CDR3 sequence is CASSQDRGQHYGYTF. The CDR3 DNA sequence: TGCGCCAGCAGCCAAGATAGGGGACAGCACTATGGCTACACCTTC.

The genes are TRBV5-6 and TRBJ2-7; D is possibly TRBD2 (5 bases). The CDR3 is made up of 11 amino acids. The V end lost 3 bases, the J end lost 7 bases, and 8 bases lay between the germline ends. Germline CDR1 SGHDT, CDR2 YYEEEE. CDR3 loop: CASSYGEEQYF. Written as DNA, the CDR3 is TGTGCCAGCAGCTATGGGGAGGAGCAGTACTTC.

In this sample, this clone turned up once. V is TRBV29-1 and J is TRBJ2-2; 13 bases are a match to TRBD2. CDR3 length equals 18 residues. With 7 bases clipped from V and 0 bases from J, the junction kept 11 bases outside the gene matches. Germline V gives CDR1 SQVTM, CDR2 ANQGSEA. The CDR3 DNA follows: TGCAGCGCCTCCCTTTCTACTAGCGGGAGGGCGAACACCGGGGAGCTGTTTTTT. It codes for CSASLSTSGRANTGELFF.

This chain uses TRBV6-1 with TRBJ2-2; no reliable D call. The germline V and J ends were trimmed by 4 bases and 7 bases, with 10 bases remaining between them. The germline gives CDR1 MNHNS, CDR2 SASEGT. The CDR3 length is 13 residues. CDR3 protein: CASSVEHHGELFF. CDR3 nucleotide sequence: TGTGCCAGCAGTGTGGAGCATCACGGGGAGCTGTTTTTT.

This clone has just one count. The chain's CDR3 is CASHRGAGRRTDTQYF. The DNA of the CDR3 is TGTGCCAGCCACAGAGGGGCGGGACGTCGCACAGATACGCAGTATTTT. This rearrangement joins TRBV11-2 to TRBJ2-3, with D possibly being TRBD2 (6 bases). There are 16 residues in the CDR3. V was clipped by 8 bases and J by 1 base, with 19 bases between them. Per the germline V gene, CDR1 is SGHAT and CDR2 is FQNNGV.

CDR3 nucleotide sequence: TGTGCCTGGAGTAAGGGGCTAGCGGGAGGGGAGCAGTTCTTC. It is translated as CAWSKGLAGGEQFF. This chain joins TRBV30 and TRBJ2-1; 12 nucleotides agree with TRBD2. The length of the CDR3 is 14 residues. CDR1 is GTSNPN and CDR2 is SVGIG in the germline V gene (reference sequence). V dropped 2 bases and J dropped 10; count of bases not matched to a gene: 6.

This chain joins TRBV5-6 and TRBJ1-6; the match to TRBD1 covers 8 bases. CDR1 SGHDT and CDR2 YYEEEE come from the germline V gene. J gave up 5 bases and V 3 bases, and 7 bases lay outside the gene matches. The CDR3 length is 16 residues. DNA for the CDR3: TGTGCCAGCAGCTCCCCCGGACAGGGCAATAATTCACCCCTCCACTTT. It translates to CASSSPGQGNNSPLHF.